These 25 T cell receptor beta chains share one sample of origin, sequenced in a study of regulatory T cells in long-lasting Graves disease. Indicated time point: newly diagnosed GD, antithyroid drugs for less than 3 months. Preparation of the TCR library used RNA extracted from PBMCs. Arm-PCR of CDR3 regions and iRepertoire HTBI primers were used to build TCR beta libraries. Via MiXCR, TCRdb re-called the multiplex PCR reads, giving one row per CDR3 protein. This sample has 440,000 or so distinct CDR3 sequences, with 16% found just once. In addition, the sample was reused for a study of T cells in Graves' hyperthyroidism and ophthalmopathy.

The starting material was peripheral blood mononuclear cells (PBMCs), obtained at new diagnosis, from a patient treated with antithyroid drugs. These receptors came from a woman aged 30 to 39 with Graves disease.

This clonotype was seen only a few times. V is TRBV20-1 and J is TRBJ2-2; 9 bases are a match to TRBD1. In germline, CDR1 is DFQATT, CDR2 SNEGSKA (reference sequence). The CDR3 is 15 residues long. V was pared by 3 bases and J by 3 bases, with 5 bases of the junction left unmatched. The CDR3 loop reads CSASYGTGYTGELFF. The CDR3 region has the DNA TGCAGTGCTAGCTACGGGACAGGGTACACCGGGGAGCTGTTTTTT.

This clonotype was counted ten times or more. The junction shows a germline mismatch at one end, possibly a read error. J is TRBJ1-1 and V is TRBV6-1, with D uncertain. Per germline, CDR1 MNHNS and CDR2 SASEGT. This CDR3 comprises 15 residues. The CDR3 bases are TGTGCCAGCAGGGAAGGTCTGTCCTGGAACACTGAAGCTTTCTTT. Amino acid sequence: CASREGLSWNTEAFF.

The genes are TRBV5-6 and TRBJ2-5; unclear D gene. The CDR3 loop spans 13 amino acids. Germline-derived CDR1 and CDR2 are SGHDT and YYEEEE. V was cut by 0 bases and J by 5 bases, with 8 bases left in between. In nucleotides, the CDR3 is TGTGCCAGCAGCTTGGAGTTTCGGGAGACCCAGTACTTC. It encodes CASSLEFRETQYF.

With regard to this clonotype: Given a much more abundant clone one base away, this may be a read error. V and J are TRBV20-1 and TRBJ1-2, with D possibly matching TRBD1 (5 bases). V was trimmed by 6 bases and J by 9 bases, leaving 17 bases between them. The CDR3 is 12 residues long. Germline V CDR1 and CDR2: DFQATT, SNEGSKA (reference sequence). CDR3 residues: CSAWAGLFSYTF. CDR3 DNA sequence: TGCAGTGCGTGGGCAGGGCTCTTCAGCTACACCTTC.

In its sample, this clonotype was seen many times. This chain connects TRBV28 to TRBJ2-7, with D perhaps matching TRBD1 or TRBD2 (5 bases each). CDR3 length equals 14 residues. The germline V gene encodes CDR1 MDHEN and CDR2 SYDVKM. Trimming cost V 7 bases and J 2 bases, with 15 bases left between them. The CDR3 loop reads CASKVMGRAYEQYF. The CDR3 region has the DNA TGTGCCAGCAAAGTAATGGGACGTGCCTACGAGCAGTACTTC.

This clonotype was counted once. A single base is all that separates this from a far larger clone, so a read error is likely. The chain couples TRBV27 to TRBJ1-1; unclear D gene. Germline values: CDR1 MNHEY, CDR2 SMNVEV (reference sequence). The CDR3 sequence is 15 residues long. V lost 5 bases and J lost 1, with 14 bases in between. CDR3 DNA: TGTGCCAGCAGTGCGATTTTCACTTCGAACACTGAAGCTTTCTTT. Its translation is CASSAIFTSNTEAFF.

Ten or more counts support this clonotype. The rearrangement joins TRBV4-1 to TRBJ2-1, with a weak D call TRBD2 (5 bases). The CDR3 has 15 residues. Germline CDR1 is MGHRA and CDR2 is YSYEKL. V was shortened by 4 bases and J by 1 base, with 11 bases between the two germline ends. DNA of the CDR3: TGCGCCAGCAGCCCTTTAGCGTATTCCTACAATGAGCAGTTCTTC. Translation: CASSPLAYSYNEQFF.

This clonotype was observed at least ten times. DNA of the CDR3: TGCAGTGCTAGACCACTGGACAGACACGCTTTCTTT. Translating it yields CSARPLDRHAFF. This sequence joins TRBV20-1 and TRBJ1-1; weak D call: TRBD1 (6 bases). Germline V gives CDR1 DFQATT, CDR2 SNEGSKA (reference sequence). This CDR3 has 12 amino acids. V lost 2 bases, J lost 11 bases, and 15 bases lay in between.

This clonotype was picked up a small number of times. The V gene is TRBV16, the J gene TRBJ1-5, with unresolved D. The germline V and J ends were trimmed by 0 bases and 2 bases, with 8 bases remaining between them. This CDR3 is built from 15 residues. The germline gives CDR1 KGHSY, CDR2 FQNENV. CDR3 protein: CASSQSGSGNQPQHF. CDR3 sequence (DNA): TGTGCCAGCAGCCAATCAGGCAGCGGCAATCAGCCCCAGCATTTT.

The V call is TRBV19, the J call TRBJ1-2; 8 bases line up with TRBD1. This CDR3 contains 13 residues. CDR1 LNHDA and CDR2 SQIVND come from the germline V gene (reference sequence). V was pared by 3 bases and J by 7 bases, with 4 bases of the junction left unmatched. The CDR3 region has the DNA TGTGCCAGTAGTATCCCAGGGACAGGTGGCTACACCTTC. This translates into CASSIPGTGGYTF.

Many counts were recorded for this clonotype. Written as DNA, the CDR3 is TGTGCCAGCAGGCGACTAGGTCCCTCCTACGAGCAGTACTTC. As protein: CASRRLGPSYEQYF. The chain uses TRBV7-9 and TRBJ2-7; D possibly corresponds to TRBD2 (6 bases). The length of the CDR3 is 14 residues. Germline values: CDR1 SEHNR, CDR2 FQNEAQ (reference sequence). V was trimmed by 6 bases and J by 0 bases, leaving 12 bases between them.

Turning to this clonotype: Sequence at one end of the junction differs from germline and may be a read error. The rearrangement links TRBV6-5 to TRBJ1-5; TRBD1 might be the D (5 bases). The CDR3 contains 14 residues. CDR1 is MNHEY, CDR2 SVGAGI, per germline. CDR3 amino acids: CASSYGPGQAWVNF. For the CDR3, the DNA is TGTGCCAGCAGTTACGGCCCTGGACAAGCGTGGGTGAATTTT.

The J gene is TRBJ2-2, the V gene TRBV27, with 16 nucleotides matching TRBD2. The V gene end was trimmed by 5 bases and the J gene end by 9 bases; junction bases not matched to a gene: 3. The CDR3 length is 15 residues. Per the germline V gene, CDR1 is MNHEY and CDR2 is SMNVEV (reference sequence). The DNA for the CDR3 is TGTGCCAGCAGTGGGACTAGCGGGAGGGCCCGGGAGCTGTTTTTT. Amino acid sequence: CASSGTSGRARELFF.

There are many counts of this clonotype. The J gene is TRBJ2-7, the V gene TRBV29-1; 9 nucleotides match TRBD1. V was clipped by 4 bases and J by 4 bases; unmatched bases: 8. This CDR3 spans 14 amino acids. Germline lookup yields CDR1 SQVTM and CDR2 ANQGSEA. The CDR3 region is CSVAGTGLGYEQYF. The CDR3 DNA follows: TGCAGCGTTGCGGGGACAGGGTTAGGGTACGAGCAGTACTTC.

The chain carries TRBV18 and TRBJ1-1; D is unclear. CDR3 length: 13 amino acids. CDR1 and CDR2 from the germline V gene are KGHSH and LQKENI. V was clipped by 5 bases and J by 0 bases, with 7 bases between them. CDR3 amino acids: CASSSEMNTEAFF. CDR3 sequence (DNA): TGTGCCAGCTCATCAGAGATGAACACTGAAGCTTTCTTT.

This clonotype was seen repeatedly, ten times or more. Here the CDR3 reads CAMNQGSTGELFF. DNA for the CDR3: TGTGCCATGAACCAGGGCTCCACCGGGGAGCTGTTTTTT. The J gene is TRBJ2-2, the V gene TRBV30; D is perhaps TRBD1 (5 bases). CDR1 and CDR2 (germline): GTSNPN, SVGIG (reference sequence). Trimming cost V 8 bases and J 4 bases, with 14 bases left between them. The CDR3 contains 13 residues.

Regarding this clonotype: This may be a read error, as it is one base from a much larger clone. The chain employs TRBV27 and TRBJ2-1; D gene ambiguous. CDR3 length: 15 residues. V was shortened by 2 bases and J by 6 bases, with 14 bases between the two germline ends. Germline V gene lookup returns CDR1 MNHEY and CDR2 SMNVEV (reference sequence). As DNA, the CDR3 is TGTGCCAGCAGTTTAAGGTATGGCACCTGCAATGAGCAGTTCTTC. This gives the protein CASSLRYGTCNEQFF.

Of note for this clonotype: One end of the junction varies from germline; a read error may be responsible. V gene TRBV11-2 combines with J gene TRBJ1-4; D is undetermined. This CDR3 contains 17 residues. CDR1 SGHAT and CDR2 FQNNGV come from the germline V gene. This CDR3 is CASSLPGRLARREKLFF. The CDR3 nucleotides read TGCGCCAGCAGCCTTCCCGGTAGACTGGCGAGGCGCGAAAAACTGTTTTTT. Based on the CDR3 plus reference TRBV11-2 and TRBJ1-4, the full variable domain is EAGVAQSPRYKIIEKRQSVAFWCNPISGHATLYWYQQILGQGPKLLIQFQNNGVVDDSQLPKDRFSAERLKGVDSTLKIQPAKLEDSAVYLCASSLPGRLARREKLFFGSGTQLSVL.

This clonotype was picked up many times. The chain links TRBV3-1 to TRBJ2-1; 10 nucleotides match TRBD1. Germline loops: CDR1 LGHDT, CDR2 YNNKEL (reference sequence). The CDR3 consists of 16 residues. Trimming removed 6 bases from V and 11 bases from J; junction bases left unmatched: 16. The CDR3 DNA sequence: TGTGCCAGCAGTGGCGCCGCGGACAGGGGGGACCCCAAGCAGTTCTTC. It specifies CASSGAADRGDPKQFF.

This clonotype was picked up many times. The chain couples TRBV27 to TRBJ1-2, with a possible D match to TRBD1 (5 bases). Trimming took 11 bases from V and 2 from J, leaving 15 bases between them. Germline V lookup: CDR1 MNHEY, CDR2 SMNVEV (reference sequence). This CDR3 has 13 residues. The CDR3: CAVRDSGNYGYTF. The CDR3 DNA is TGTGCCGTCCGGGACTCCGGGAACTATGGCTACACCTTC.

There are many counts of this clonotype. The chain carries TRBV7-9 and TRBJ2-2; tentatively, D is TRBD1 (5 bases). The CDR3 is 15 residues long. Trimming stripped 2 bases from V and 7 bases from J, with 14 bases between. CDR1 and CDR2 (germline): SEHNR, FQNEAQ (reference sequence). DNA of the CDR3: TGTGCCAGCAGCTTACAGGGCCCGACGGGCGGGGAGCTGTTTTTT. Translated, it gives CASSLQGPTGGELFF. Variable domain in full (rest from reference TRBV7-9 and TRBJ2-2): DTGVSQNPRHKITKRGQNVTFRCDPISEHNRLYWYRQTLGQGPEFLTYFQNEAQLEKSRLLSDRFSAERPKGSFSTLEIQRTEQGDSAMYLCASSLQGPTGGELFFGEGSRLTVL.

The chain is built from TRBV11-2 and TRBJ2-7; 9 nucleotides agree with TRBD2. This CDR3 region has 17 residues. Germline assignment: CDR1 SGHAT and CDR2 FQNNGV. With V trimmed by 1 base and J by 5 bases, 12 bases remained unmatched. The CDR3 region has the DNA TGTGCCAGCAGCTTAGGCGGGAGGGAGAGCTCCTGCAACGAGCAGTACTTC. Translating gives CASSLGGRESSCNEQYF. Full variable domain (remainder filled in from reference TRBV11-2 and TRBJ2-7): EAGVAQSPRYKIIEKRQSVAFWCNPISGHATLYWYQQILGQGPKLLIQFQNNGVVDDSQLPKDRFSAERLKGVDSTLKIQPAKLEDSAVYLCASSLGGRESSCNEQYFGPGTRLTVT.

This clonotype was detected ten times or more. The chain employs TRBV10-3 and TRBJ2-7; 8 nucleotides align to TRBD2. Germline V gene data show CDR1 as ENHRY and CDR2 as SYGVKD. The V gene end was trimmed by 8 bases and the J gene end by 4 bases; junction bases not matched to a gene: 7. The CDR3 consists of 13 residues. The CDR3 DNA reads TGTGCCATCTCTCCACGGGAGGGATACGAGCAGTACTTC. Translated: CAISPREGYEQYF.

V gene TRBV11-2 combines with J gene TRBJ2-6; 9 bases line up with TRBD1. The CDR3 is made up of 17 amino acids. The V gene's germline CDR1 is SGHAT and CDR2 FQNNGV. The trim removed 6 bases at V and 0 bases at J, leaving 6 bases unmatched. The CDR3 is CASRGQGLLSGANVLTF. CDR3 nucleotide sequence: TGTGCCAGCAGGGGACAGGGCCTCCTCTCTGGGGCCAACGTCCTGACTTTC.

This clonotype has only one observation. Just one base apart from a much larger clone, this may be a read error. The CDR3 loop reads CASSYTSGIYKQYF. The CDR3 region has the DNA TGTGCCAGCAGTTACACTAGCGGGATATACAAGCAGTACTTC. This chain links TRBV7-2 with TRBJ2-7, with 10 bases identical to TRBD2. The germline CDR1 and CDR2 sequences are SGHTA and FQGNSA. The V gene end was trimmed by 6 bases and the J gene end by 8 bases; junction bases not matched to a gene: 10. The CDR3 has 14 residues.